The TCR beta chain under discussion was sequenced for a study of T cell responses to AZD1222 COVID-19 vaccine. Study-level points and caveats: Among AZD1222 vaccinees, only six were seropositive at baseline. Every sample of the repertoires postdated the peak T cell response. Rises in breadth and depth of Spike-specific TCRs came after two AZD1222 doses.

V lost 7 bases, J lost 5 bases, and 4 bases stayed unmatched. This CDR3 contains 12 residues. Germline assignment: CDR1 ENHRY and CDR2 SYGVKD. As for this clone: The antigen is unknown.

Using immunoSEQ multiplex PCR, the repertoire was profiled, and TCRdb retains in-frame clones only, with some absent. The sample holds 180,000 or so clones, approximately 90% seen once. Specimen: peripheral blood, collected 28 days after the second AZD1222 dose. The chain joins TRBV10-3 to TRBJ2-7, with TRBD1 matching over 8 bases. This TCR came from an adult who received the AZD1222 COVID-19 vaccine. CDR3 in amino acids: CAITSQGDEQYF. The CDR3, as DNA: TGTGCCATCACCTCACAGGGGGACGAGCAGTACTTC.